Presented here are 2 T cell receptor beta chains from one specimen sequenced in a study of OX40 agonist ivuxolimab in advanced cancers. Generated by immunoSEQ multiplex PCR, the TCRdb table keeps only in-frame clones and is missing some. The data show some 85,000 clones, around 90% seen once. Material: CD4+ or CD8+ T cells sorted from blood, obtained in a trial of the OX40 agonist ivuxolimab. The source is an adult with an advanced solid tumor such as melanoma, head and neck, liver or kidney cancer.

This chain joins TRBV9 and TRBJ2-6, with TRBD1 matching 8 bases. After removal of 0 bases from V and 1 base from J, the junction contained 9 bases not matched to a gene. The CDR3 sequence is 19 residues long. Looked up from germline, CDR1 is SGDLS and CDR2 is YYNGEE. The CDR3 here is CASSVGRQGLSSGANVLTF. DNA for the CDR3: TGTGCCAGCAGCGTAGGAAGACAGGGGTTAAGTTCTGGGGCCAACGTCCTGACTTTC.

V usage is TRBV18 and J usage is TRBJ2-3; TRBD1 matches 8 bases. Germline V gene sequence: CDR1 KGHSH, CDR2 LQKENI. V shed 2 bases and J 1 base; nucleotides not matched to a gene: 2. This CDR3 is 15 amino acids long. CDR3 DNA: TGTGCCAGCTCACCATCGACAGGGGGCACAGATACGCAGTATTTT. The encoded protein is CASSPSTGGTDTQYF. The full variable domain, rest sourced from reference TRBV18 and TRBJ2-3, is NAGVMQNPRHLVRRRGQEARLRCSPMKGHSHVYWYRQLPEEGLKFMVYLQKENIIDESGMPKERFSAEFPKEGPSILRIQQVVRGDSAAYFCASSPSTGGTDTQYFGPGTRLTVL.